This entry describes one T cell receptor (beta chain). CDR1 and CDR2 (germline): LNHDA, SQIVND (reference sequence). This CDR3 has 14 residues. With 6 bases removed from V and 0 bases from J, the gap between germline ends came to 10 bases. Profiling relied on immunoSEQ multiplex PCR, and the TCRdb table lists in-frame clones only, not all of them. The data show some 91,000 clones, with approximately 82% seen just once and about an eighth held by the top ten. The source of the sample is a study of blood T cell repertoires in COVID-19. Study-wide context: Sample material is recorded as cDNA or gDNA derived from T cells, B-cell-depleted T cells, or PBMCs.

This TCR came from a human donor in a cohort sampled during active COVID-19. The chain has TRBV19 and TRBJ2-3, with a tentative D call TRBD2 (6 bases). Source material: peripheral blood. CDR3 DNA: TGTGCCAGTAGAATGGCGGGGAGCACAGATACGCAGTATTTT. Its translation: CASRMAGSTDTQYF.